This passage covers 25 T cell receptor beta chains from one sample sequenced in a study of blood T cell repertoires in COVID-19. Measured with immunoSEQ multiplex PCR; TCRdb has only the in-frame clones, and not every one. Of under 200,000 clones listed, approximately 86% were seen once; the top ten hold about 9.4%. Sequenced material: peripheral blood. The receptor source for this set is a woman older than 75 with acute or convalescent COVID-19.

The V and J genes are TRBV6-6 and TRBJ1-5; 11 nucleotides line up with TRBD1. Germline values: CDR1 MNHNY, CDR2 SVGAGI (reference sequence). This CDR3 contains 15 residues. The ends lost 6 bases at V and 5 bases at J; junction bases unmatched: 6. The CDR3: CASRGQGASDQPQHF. The CDR3 DNA reads TGTGCCAGCAGAGGACAGGGGGCGTCGGATCAGCCCCAGCATTTT.

This sequence joins TRBV27 and TRBJ1-6; D remains unclear. V gave up 6 bases and J gave up 9 bases, with 24 bases separating them. The CDR3 sequence is 17 residues long. Germline V gene sequence: CDR1 MNHEY, CDR2 SMNVEV (reference sequence). CDR3 amino acids: CASRPNTPTAASSPLHF. The CDR3 DNA follows: TGTGCCAGCAGACCCAACACACCGACCGCGGCTAGTTCACCCCTCCACTTT.

The chain recombines TRBV2 with TRBJ2-1; TRBD2 matches 7 bases. Germline V gene sequence: CDR1 SNHLY, CDR2 FYNNEI. This CDR3 comprises 16 residues. The trim removed 7 bases at V and 0 bases at J, leaving 9 bases unmatched. The CDR3: CASKISGYSSYNEQFF. The CDR3 DNA sequence: TGTGCCAGCAAAATTAGCGGGTATAGCTCCTACAATGAGCAGTTCTTC.

V gene TRBV11-2 combines with J gene TRBJ2-2; 7 positions agree with TRBD1. The CDR3 spans 18 residues. Germline CDR1 and CDR2: SGHAT and FQNNGV. The J segment lost 7 bases and the V segment lost 0 bases, leaving 14 bases of the junction unmatched. CDR3 protein: CASSLDGGAGGYIGELFF. CDR3 sequence (DNA): TGTGCCAGCAGCTTAGACGGTGGGGCAGGGGGATATATCGGGGAGCTGTTTTTT.

In DNA form, the CDR3 reads TGTGCCAGCAGCCAAGCGGAGGCTTATAATTCACCCCTCCACTTT. This encodes CASSQAEAYNSPLHF. The rearrangement joins TRBV3-1 (or the pseudogene TRBV3-2) to TRBJ1-6; D remains unclear. The ends were cut back, 1 base at V and 4 bases at J, with 8 bases in the middle. CDR3 length equals 15 residues. CDR1 is LGHDT and CDR2 is YNNKEL in the germline V gene (reference sequence).

This clone was detected once. This sequence joins TRBV5-8 and TRBJ2-5; D perhaps matches TRBD1 (6 bases). Trimming shortened V by 1 base and J by 4 bases, and 14 bases separated the two germline ends. Germline CDR1 and CDR2: SGHTS and YDEGEE. The CDR3 length is 15 residues. CDR3 sequence reads: CASSLLGRGTETQYF. CDR3 sequence (DNA): TGTGCCAGCAGCTTGCTAGGCAGGGGCACAGAGACCCAGTACTTC.

The chain employs TRBV5-5 and TRBJ2-7, with TRBD2 matching 7 bases. Unmatched junction bases numbered 1, after V lost 0 bases and J lost 7 bases. The CDR3 has 12 amino acids. From germline, CDR1 is SGHKS and CDR2 YYEKEE (reference sequence). CDR3 region: CASSLGGGEQYF. The CDR3 DNA sequence: TGTGCCAGCAGCTTGGGCGGGGGAGAGCAGTACTTC.

The rearrangement uses TRBV5-1 and TRBJ2-1; D is undetermined. CDR3 length: 14 residues. Germline V gene lookup returns CDR1 SGHRS and CDR2 YFSETQ. Trimming shortened V by 1 base and J by 1 base, and 6 bases separated the two germline ends. CDR3 amino acids: CASSLTESYNEQFF. The DNA for the CDR3 is TGCGCCAGCAGCTTGACTGAATCCTACAATGAGCAGTTCTTC.

The chain recombines TRBV19 with TRBJ1-2; 8 bases map to TRBD1. V dropped 5 bases and J dropped 7; count of bases not matched to a gene: 6. The CDR3 covers 13 residues. Germline lookup yields CDR1 LNHDA and CDR2 SQIVND (reference sequence). CDR3 sequence reads: CASSSDRGFGYTF. The CDR3 nucleotides are TGTGCCAGTAGTTCCGACAGGGGCTTTGGCTACACCTTC.

The rearrangement joins TRBV2 to TRBJ2-5, with 13 nucleotides matching TRBD2. The CDR3 totals 16 residues. Trimming at V came to 7 bases and at J to 4 bases, leaving 9 bases not matched to a gene. Germline V gene sequence: CDR1 SNHLY, CDR2 FYNNEI. CDR3 sequence (DNA): TGTGCCAGCAACCAAGAACTAGCGGGAGGGCGAGAGACCCAGTACTTC. It specifies CASNQELAGGRETQYF.

V gene TRBV2 combines with J gene TRBJ1-2; TRBD1 is a possible D gene (5 bases). Looked up from germline, CDR1 is SNHLY and CDR2 is FYNNEI. V was pared by 4 bases and J by 9 bases, with 15 bases between. This CDR3 is built from 13 residues. CDR3 sequence reads: CASSGQGVSSYTF. The CDR3 DNA sequence: TGTGCCAGCAGTGGGCAGGGCGTTAGTAGCTACACCTTC.

This chain links TRBV9 with TRBJ2-6; TRBD1 matches at 9 bases. Unmatched junction bases numbered 8, after V lost 0 bases and J lost 4 bases. The CDR3 runs 18 residues. Germline V gene data show CDR1 as SGDLS and CDR2 as YYNGEE. The DNA of the CDR3 is TGTGCCAGCAGCGTAGTCGACAGGGGGAGAGCGGGGGCCAACGTCCTGACTTTC. This sequence encodes CASSVVDRGRAGANVLTF.

V is TRBV18 and J is TRBJ1-2; tentative D call: TRBD1 (5 bases). Deletions cut 3 bases from V and 6 bases from J, with 11 bases between. The CDR3 sequence is 13 residues long. The germline V gene encodes CDR1 KGHSH and CDR2 LQKENI. DNA of the CDR3: TGTGCCAGCTCACCCCCCGGACAAGATGGCTACACCTTC. Protein sequence: CASSPPGQDGYTF.

The chain couples TRBV7-6 to TRBJ2-3; tentative D call: TRBD2 (6 bases). The CDR3 runs 16 residues. V lost 5 bases to trimming and J lost 0 bases, with 15 bases between them. The germline gives CDR1 SGHVS, CDR2 FNYEAQ. CDR3 protein: CASSARLVSSTDTQYF. CDR3 DNA: TGTGCCAGCAGCGCCAGACTAGTTTCCAGCACAGATACGCAGTATTTT.

The chain uses TRBV7-2 and TRBJ2-1; TRBD2 agrees at 15 bases. Germline V CDR1 and CDR2: SGHTA, FQGNSA. The V and J ends lost 3 bases and 7 bases, in that order; junction bases with no gene match: 4. The CDR3 is 16 amino acids. CDR3 bases: TGTGCCAGCAGCTTTGGGACTAGCGGGGGGCTGAATGAGCAGTTCTTC. It encodes CASSFGTSGGLNEQFF.

The chain recombines TRBV15 with TRBJ2-1; a possible D gene is TRBD2 (5 bases). The CDR3 sequence is 14 residues long. Germline CDR1 reads LNHNV; CDR2 reads YYDKDF (reference sequence). Trimming left V 0 bases short and J 6 bases short, with 9 bases between. The CDR3 protein is CATSRDQTSNEQFF. The DNA of the CDR3 is TGTGCCACCAGCAGAGATCAAACTAGCAATGAGCAGTTCTTC.

This clone occurred once. The rearrangement uses TRBV7-8 and TRBJ2-7; D remains ambiguous. The germline V gene encodes CDR1 SGHVS and CDR2 FQNEAQ. Trimming removed 5 bases from V and 2 bases from J, with 10 bases in between. The CDR3 spans 13 residues. CDR3 sequence (DNA): TGTGCCAGCAGCCCAGGTCCGGCCTACGAGCAGTACTTC. It translates to CASSPGPAYEQYF. Together with reference TRBV7-8 and TRBJ2-7, the CDR3 gives the full variable domain: GAGVSQSPRYKVAKRGQDVALRCDPISGHVSLFWYQQALGQGPEFLTYFQNEAQLDKSGLPSDRFFAERPEGSVSTLKIQRTQQEDSAVYLCASSPGPAYEQYFGPGTRLTVT.

This chain links TRBV21-1 with TRBJ2-1; the D call TRBD2 from the table was never checked on the DNA. TRBV21-1 is termed a pseudogene. The CDR3 extends over 15 amino acids. Here the CDR3 reads CASSKRGAVYNEQFF. The CDR3 DNA sequence: TGTGCCAGCAGCAAACGGGGGGCCGTCTACAATGAGCAGTTCTTC.

This chain joins TRBV11-2 and TRBJ1-2, with 10 bases matching TRBD1. Per the germline V gene, CDR1 is SGHAT and CDR2 is FQNNGV. The CDR3 loop spans 15 amino acids. With V trimmed by 2 bases and J by 8 bases, 8 bases remained unmatched. The CDR3 here is CASSLIETGGRGYTF. As DNA, the CDR3 is TGTGCCAGCAGCTTAATAGAGACAGGGGGCCGGGGCTACACCTTC.

V is TRBV7-9 and J is TRBJ2-7, with 12 bases aligning to TRBD1. The J segment lost 4 bases and the V segment lost 0 bases, leaving 4 bases of the junction unmatched. Germline CDR1 and CDR2: SEHNR and FQNEAQ (reference sequence). This CDR3 contains 16 residues. The CDR3 region is CASSLAGTGGAYEQYF. The CDR3 nucleotides are TGTGCCAGCAGCTTAGCGGGGACAGGGGGCGCGTACGAGCAGTACTTC.

CDR3 sequence reads: CASSSASGSATDTQYF. The CDR3 bases are TGTGCCAGCTCAAGTGCTAGCGGGAGTGCCACAGATACGCAGTATTTT. The chain employs TRBV18 and TRBJ2-3, with TRBD2 matching 10 bases. Germline CDR1 reads KGHSH; CDR2 reads LQKENI. With 5 bases clipped from V and 2 bases from J, the junction kept 7 bases outside the gene matches. The CDR3 spans 16 residues.

As regards this clone: The sample contains more than one DNA sequence encoding this CDR3. The chain is built from TRBV2 and TRBJ2-7; D not resolved. The CDR3 spans 12 residues. Germline V lookup: CDR1 SNHLY, CDR2 FYNNEI. V lost 4 bases and J lost 0, with 4 bases in between. The CDR3 region has the DNA TGTGCCAGCAGTGCTCTCTCCTACGAGCAGTACTTC. This sequence encodes CASSALSYEQYF. Looking up the rest from reference TRBV2 and TRBJ2-7 gives the full variable domain: EPEVTQTPSHQVTQMGQEVILRCVPISNHLYFYWYRQILGQKVEFLVSFYNNEISEKSEIFDDQFSVERPDGSNFTLKIRSTKLEDSAMYFCASSALSYEQYFGPGTRLTVT.

V gene TRBV5-1 combines with J gene TRBJ1-1; D uncertain. The CDR3 is 13 residues long. Germline V CDR1 and CDR2: SGHRS, YFSETQ. The V end was cut by 0 bases, the J end by 8 bases, with 11 bases between. The CDR3 region is CASSLGGSGEAFF. The DNA of the CDR3 is TGCGCCAGCAGCTTGGGAGGCTCCGGGGAAGCTTTCTTT.

The chain combines TRBV6-6 with TRBJ2-3; the D gene is possibly TRBD1 (6 bases). In germline, CDR1 is MNHNY, CDR2 SVGAGI (reference sequence). Trimming left V 3 bases short and J 0 bases short, with 13 bases between. The CDR3 loop spans 16 amino acids. The CDR3 protein is CASSYYGDTSTDTQYF. The CDR3 nucleotides are TGTGCCAGCAGTTATTATGGGGACACTAGCACAGATACGCAGTATTTT.

The chain links TRBV5-4 to TRBJ1-1, with D possibly matching TRBD1 (6 bases). Trimming left V 4 bases short and J 3 bases short, with 16 bases between. Germline-derived CDR1 and CDR2 are SGHNT and YYREEE (reference sequence). This CDR3 spans 15 amino acids. The CDR3 loop reads CASSGSTGRDTEAFF. The CDR3 DNA reads TGTGCCAGCAGCGGATCGACAGGCAGAGACACTGAAGCTTTCTTT.